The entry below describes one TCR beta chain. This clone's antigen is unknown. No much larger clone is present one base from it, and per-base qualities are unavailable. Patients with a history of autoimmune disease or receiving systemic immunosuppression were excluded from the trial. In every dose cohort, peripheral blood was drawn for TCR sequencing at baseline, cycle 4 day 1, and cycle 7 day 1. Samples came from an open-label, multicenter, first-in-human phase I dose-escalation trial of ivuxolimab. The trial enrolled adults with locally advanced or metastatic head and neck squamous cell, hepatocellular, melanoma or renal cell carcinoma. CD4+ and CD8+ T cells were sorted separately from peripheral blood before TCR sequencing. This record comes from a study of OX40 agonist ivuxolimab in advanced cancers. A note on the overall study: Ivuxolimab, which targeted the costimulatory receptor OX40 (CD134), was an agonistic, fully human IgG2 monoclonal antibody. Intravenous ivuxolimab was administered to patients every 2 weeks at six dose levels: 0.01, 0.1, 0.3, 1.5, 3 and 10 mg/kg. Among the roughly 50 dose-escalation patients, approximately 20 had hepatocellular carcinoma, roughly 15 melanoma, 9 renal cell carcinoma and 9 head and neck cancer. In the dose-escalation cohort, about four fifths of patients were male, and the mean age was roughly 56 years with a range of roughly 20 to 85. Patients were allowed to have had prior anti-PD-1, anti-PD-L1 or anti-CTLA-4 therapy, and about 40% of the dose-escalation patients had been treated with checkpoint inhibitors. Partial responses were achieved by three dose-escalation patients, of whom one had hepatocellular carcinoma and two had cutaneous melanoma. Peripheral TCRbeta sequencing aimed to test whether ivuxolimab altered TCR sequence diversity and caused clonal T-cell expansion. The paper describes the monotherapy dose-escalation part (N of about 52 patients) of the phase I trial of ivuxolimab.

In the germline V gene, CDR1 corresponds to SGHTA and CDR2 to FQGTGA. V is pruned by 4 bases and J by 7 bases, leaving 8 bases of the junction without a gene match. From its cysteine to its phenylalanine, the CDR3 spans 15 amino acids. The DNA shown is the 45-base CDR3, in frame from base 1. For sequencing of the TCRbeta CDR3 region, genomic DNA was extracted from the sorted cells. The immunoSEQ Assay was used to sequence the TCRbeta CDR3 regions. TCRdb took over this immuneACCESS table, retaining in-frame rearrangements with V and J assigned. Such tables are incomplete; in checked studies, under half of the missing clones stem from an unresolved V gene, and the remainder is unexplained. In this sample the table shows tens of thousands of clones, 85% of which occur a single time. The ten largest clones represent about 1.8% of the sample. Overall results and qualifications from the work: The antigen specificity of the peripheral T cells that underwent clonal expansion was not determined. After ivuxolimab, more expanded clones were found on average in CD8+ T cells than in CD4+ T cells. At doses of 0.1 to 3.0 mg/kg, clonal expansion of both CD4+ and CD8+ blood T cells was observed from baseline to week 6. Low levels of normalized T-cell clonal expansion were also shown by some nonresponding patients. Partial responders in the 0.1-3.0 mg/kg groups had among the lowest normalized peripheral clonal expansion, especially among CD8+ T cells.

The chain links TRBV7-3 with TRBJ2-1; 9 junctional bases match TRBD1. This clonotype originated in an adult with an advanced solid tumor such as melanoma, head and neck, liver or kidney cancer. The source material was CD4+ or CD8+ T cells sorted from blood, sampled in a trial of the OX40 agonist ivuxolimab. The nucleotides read TGTGCCAGCAGCTCTCCGGGACAGGGATCTAATGAGCAGTTCTTC. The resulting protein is CASSSPGQGSNEQFF.